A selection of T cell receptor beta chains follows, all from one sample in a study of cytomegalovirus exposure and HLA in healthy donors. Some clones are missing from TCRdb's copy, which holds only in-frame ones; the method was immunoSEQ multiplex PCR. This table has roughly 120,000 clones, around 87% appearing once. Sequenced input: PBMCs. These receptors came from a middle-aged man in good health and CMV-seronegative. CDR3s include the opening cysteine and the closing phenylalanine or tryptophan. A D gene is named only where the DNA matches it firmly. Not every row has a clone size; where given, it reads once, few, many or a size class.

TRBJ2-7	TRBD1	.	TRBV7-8	TGTGCCAGCAGCTTAAGACAGGGTCTCTACGAGCAGTACTTC	CASSLRQGLYEQYF
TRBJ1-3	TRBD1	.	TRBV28	TGTGCCAGCAGTTTAGGACGACAGGGTAGTGGAAACACCATATATTTT	CASSLGRQGSGNTIYF
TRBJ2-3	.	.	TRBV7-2	TGTGCCAGCAGCTTTCTGGGACAACCCCTCACCAAGCTCCAGTATTTT	CASSFLGQPLTKLQYF
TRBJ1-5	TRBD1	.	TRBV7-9	TGTGCCAGCAGTCCCGGGACAGGGGGTCAGCCCCAGCATTTT	CASSPGTGGQPQHF
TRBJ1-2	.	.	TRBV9	TGTGCCAGCAGCGCCCTTGGGGGGGCGACCTATGGCTACACCTTC	CASSALGGATYGYTF
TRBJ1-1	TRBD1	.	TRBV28	TGTGCCAGCAGTATAAACAGGGGCACTGAAGCTTTCTTT	CASSINRGTEAFF
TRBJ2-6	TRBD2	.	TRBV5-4	TGTGCCAGCACTCGGAGCGGGGGGGCATCTGGGGCCAACGTCCTGACTTTC	CASTRSGGASGANVLTF
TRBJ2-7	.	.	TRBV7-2	TGTGCCAGCAGCTTGGGGGGAGCCTCCTACGAGCAGTACTTC	CASSLGGASYEQYF
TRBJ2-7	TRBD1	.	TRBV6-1	TGTGCCAGCAGTGAAGCCGGGACAGCTTTATCCTACGAGCAGTACTTC	CASSEAGTALSYEQYF
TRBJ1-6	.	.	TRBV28	TGTGCCAGCAGCTTCAGCCCACTGGGCAGCTCCTATAATTCACCCCTCCACTTT	CASSFSPLGSSYNSPLHF
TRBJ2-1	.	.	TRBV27	TGTGCCAGCAGTTTTGGGCAGGGCAGACACAATGAGCAGTTCTTC	CASSFGQGRHNEQFF
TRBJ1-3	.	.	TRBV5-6	TGTGCCAGCAGCTTGGATGGCTCATTCTCTGGAAACACCATATATTTT	CASSLDGSFSGNTIYF
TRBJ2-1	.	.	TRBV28	TGTGCCAGCAGTTCCACAGGGAGCTCCTACAATGAGCAGTTCTTC	CASSSTGSSYNEQFF
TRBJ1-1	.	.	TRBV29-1	TGCAGCCTCTCCAGGTTTGTGGGGAACACTGAAGCTTTCTTT	CSLSRFVGNTEAFF
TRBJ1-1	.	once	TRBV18	TGTGCCAGCTCACCTCGGACAGAGATGAACACTGAAGCTTTCTTT	CASSPRTEMNTEAFF
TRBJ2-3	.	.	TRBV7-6	TGTGCCAGCAGCTTAGCCTCGGCGGGACGCGGTACGCAGTATTTT	CASSLASAGRGTQYF
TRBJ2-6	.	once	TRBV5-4	TGTGCCAGCAGCCTGGACACCGGGGCCAACGTCCTGACTTTC	CASSLDTGANVLTF
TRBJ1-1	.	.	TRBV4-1	TGCGCCAGCAGCCAAGAGCCCCAGGGCCCCGGGACTGAAGCTTTCTTT	CASSQEPQGPGTEAFF
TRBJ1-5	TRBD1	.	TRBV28	TGTGCCAGCATGGGACAGGGAATATCGCAGCCCCAGCATTTT	CASMGQGISQPQHF
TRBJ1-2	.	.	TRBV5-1	TGCGCCAGCAGCTTGGAGAACGGCGGGCACTATGGCTACACCTTC	CASSLENGGHYGYTF
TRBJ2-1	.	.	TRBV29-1	TGCAGCGTTGAAGGGCACAGCCCCAATGAGCAGTTCTTC	CSVEGHSPNEQFF
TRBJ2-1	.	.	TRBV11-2	TGTGCCAGCATGATGGCCTCCTACAATGAGCAGTTCTTC	CASMMASYNEQFF
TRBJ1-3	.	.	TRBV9	TGTGCCAGCAGCGTAGCAGGAAACACCATATATTTT	CASSVAGNTIYF
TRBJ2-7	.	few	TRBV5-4	TGTGCCAGCAGCTCCGGGACAAACTCCTACGAGCAGTACTTC	CASSSGTNSYEQYF
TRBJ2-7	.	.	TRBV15	TGTGCCACCAGCACCTTTTCCGGGACTCACGAGCAGTACTTC	CATSTFSGTHEQYF
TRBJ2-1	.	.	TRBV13	TGTGCCAGCAGCTGGCGGGGAGAGCAGTTCTTC	CASSWRGEQFF
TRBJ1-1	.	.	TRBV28	TGTGCCAGCAGACTCACAGTGAACACTGAAGCTTTCTTT	CASRLTVNTEAFF
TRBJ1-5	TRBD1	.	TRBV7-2	TGTGCCAGCAGCTTACCACTAGGACAGGGTACGAATCAGCCCCAGCATTTT	CASSLPLGQGTNQPQHF
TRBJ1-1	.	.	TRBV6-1	TGTGCCAGCAGTGCCCAGACACTAGGCGCTGAAGCTTTCTTT	CASSAQTLGAEAFF
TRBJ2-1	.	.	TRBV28	TGTGCCAGCAGCTCAGGGTGGATGAGTAATGAGCAGTTCTTC	CASSSGWMSNEQFF
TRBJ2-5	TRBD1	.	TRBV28	TGTGCCAGCAGTACAGACAGGGGCGAGACCCAGTACTTC	CASSTDRGETQYF
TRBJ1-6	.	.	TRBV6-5	TGTGCCAGCAGGGGGTCGGCAGGGCCCCTCCACTTT	CASRGSAGPLHF
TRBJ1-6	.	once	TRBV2	TGTGCCAGCAGTGAAGCGGCAGGGAGGAATTCACCCCTCCACTTT	CASSEAAGRNSPLHF
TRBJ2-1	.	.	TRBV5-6	TGTGCCAGCAGCGACATAAACGCGGAGGGGTCCCACAATGAGCAGTTCTTC	CASSDINAEGSHNEQFF
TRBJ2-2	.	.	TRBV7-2	TGTGCCAGCAGCGTAACTTACACCGGGGAGCTGTTTTTT	CASSVTYTGELFF
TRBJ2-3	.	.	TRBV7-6	TGTGCCAGCAGTTCGGGGGGCACAGATACGCAGTATTTT	CASSSGGTDTQYF
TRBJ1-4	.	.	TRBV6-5	TGTGCCAGCAGTTACTCAGGGGCGGGGGCCTATGAAAAACTGTTTTTT	CASSYSGAGAYEKLFF
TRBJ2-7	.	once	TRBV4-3	TGCGCCAGCAGCCCAGGGATAGTAGGCGAGCAGTACTTC	CASSPGIVGEQYF
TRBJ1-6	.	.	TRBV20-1	TGCAGTGCAGACTCAGGGTCCCCCCTCCACTTT	CSADSGSPLHF
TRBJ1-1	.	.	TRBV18	TGTGCCAGCTCACCATCAGGGGCTGAAGCTTTCTTT	CASSPSGAEAFF
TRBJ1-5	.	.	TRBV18	TGTGCCAGCTCACCGGCAGGGAAGGGTCAGCCCCAGCATTTT	CASSPAGKGQPQHF
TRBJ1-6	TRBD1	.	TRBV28	TGTGCCAGCAGTTTACGACAGGGGACACCCCTCCACTTT	CASSLRQGTPLHF
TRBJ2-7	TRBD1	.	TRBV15	TGTGCCACCAGCAGAGGGGACAGTAGCTCCTACGAGCAGTACTTC	CATSRGDSSSYEQYF
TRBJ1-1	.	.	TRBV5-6	TGTGCCAGCAGCTACCGACACTCGAACACTGAAGCTTTCTTT	CASSYRHSNTEAFF
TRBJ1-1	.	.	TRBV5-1	TGCGCCAGCAGCCTGCTAGAAGGCAGGGACACTGAAGCTTTCTTT	CASSLLEGRDTEAFF
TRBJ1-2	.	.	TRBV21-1	.	CASSKVGQGNYGYTF
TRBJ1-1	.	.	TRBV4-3	TGCGCCAGCAGCCAAGTTCATGTGAACACTGAAGCTTTCTTT	CASSQVHVNTEAFF
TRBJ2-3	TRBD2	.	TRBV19	TGTGCCAGTAGAACTAACGGGAGGGGCCAGGGCACAGATACGCAGTATTTT	CASRTNGRGQGTDTQYF
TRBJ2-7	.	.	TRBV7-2	TGTGCCAGCAGCTTATTAGGGGGGGCAGCCTACGAGCAGTACTTC	CASSLLGGAAYEQYF
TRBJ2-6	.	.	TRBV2	TGTGCCAGCAGTCTGTCGGGGGCCAACGTCCTGACTTTC	CASSLSGANVLTF
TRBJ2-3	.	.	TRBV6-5	TGTGCCAGCAGTTACAGGGGGGGCGGAGAAGATACGCAGTATTTT	CASSYRGGGEDTQYF
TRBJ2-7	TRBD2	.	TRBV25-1	TGTGCCAGCAGTGAATATAGGAGGGGAGGGAACTACGAGCAGTACTTC	CASSEYRRGGNYEQYF
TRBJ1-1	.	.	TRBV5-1	TGCGCCAGCAGCTTGGTACAGGGAGTAGTTACTGAAGCTTTCTTT	CASSLVQGVVTEAFF
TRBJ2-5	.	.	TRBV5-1	TGCGCCAGCAGCTTGGGGACAACCGCCCAAGAGACCCAGTACTTC	CASSLGTTAQETQYF
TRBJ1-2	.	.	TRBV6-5	TGTGCCAGCAGTTACTCGACAAGGAACTATGGCTACACCTTC	CASSYSTRNYGYTF
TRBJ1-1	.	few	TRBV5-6	TGTGCCAGCAGCTTCTATGCGCGGGGGACTGAAGCTTTCTTT	CASSFYARGTEAFF
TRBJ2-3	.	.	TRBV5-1	TGCGCCAGCAGCCTACAAGCCGAGGCGCAGTATTTT	CASSLQAEAQYF
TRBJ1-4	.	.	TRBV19	TGTGCCAGTGGAAAACAGGGCATTAATGAAAAACTGTTTTTT	CASGKQGINEKLFF
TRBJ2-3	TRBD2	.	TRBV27	TGTGCCAGCAGTTTAAGGGGACTAGCGGGGTTTACAGATACGCAGTATTTT	CASSLRGLAGFTDTQYF